This entry features one TCR beta chain sequence. Its antigen is not yet known. Base qualities were left out, and no much larger clone turns up one base away. A FACSAria II was used to sort memory CD4+ T cells, defined as single viable CD3+CD4+CD8-CD45RO+ cells. To determine CMV serostatus, a Roche Elecsys assay was used that detects serum IgG against CMV pp150, pp28, p38 and p52. Once the samples were thawed, total CD4+ T cells were enriched through positive selection using CD4 magnetic microbeads. Samples originated from another study that specifically interrogated the CD4+ T cell memory repertoire. Peripheral blood mononuclear cells were isolated and cryopreserved according to standard operating procedures, and serum was kept at -80 degrees C. The staining relied on CD3-PerCP (BW264/56), CD4-APC (RPA-T4), CD45RO-PE (UCHT1) and CD8-Pacific Orange (3B5) antibodies, and Sytox blue was used to exclude non-viable cells.

The sample belongs to a study of memory CD4+ T cells and cytomegalovirus serostatus (dated by TCRdb to between 2017 and 2020). Looking at the study overall: The roughly 35 healthy Belgian adults in the cohort included 9 who were CMV seropositive and 24 who were CMV seronegative. CD4+ memory TCRbeta repertoires of a Belgian cohort with known cytomegalovirus serostatus were sequenced in order to replicate a published TCR-based CMV serostatus classifier. General study outcomes and caveats: On the Belgian cohort, the classifier based on the original framework reached a median bootstrapped AUC of about 0.96, with a 95% CI of 0.76-1.00. Of 150 to 200 previously reported CMV-associated TCRbeta sequences, 67 appeared in the CD4+ memory repertoires, each in one to five individuals. The results were interpreted as suggesting that the CMV-associated TCR signature is mostly present in the CD4+ memory repertoire. CMV serostatus prediction reached a median bootstrapped AUC of 0.95 with the original framework and 0.91 with a US-trained random forest. Unlike the original study, which covered naive and memory CD4+ and CD8+ populations, the Belgian study sequenced only CD4+CD45RO+ memory cells.

The CDR3 measures 14 amino acids from cysteine to phenylalanine. Only CDR3 DNA is held: 42 bases, read in frame from base 1. V loses 4 bases of germline sequence and J loses 0 bases, and the interval between the two ends is 9 bases. According to the germline V gene, CDR1 reads SGHDT and CDR2 reads YYEEEE. Genomic DNA was extracted from sorted cells with the Quick-DNA Microprep Kit. TCRbeta DNA was amplified with the immunoSEQ hsTCRbeta kit following the manufacturer's protocol. An Illumina MiSeq instrument was used to sequence the TCRbeta libraries. The source study handled its data this way. Following removal of out-of-frame sequences, 2.2 million or so distinct TCRbeta sequences were retained, with an average of roughly 67,000 per individual. Two values were used to score each individual: the count of roughly 150 previously reported CMV-associated TCRbeta sequences and the total count of productive distinct TCRbeta sequences. A beta-binomial model was reimplemented in Python, and random forests from scikit-learn, run with default parameters, were trained on data from the US cohort. Classifier performance on the Belgian cohort was summarized as median AUC with percentile confidence intervals over 10,000 bootstrap iterations. TCRdb carries this immuneACCESS record with in-frame sequences only. Its versions omit some clonotypes, under half of them owing to an unresolved V gene in the studies checked, with the rest unexplained. V and J calls and clone size are given by that table; D and trimming were obtained from the DNA. A total of 40,000 to 55,000 clones appear in this sample, about 80% of them only once. Of the sample, roughly 1.9% is held by the ten largest clones.

The receptor comes from an adult in good health and CMV-seronegative. Sequencing was carried out using memory CD4+ T cells from blood. Recombination joined TRBV5-6 with TRBJ2-3, with no D gene named confidently. The CDR3: CASSLTLSTDTQYF. Here is the DNA: TGTGCCAGCAGCCTGACACTTAGCACAGATACGCAGTATTTT.